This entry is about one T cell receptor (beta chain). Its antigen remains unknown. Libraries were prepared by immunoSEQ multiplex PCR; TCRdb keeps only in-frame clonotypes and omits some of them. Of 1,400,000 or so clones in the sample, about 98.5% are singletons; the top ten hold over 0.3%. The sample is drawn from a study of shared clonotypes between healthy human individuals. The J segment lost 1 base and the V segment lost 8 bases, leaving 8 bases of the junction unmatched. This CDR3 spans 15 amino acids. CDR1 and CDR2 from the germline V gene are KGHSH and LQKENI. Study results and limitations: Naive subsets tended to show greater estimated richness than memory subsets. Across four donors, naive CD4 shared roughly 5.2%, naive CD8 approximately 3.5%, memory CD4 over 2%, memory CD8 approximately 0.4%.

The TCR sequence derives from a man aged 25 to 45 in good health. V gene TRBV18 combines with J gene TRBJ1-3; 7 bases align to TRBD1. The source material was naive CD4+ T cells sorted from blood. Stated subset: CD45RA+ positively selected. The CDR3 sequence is CASADRRGSGNTIYF. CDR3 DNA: TGTGCCAGCGCGGACAGGCGCGGTTCTGGAAACACCATATATTTT.